Listed below are T cell receptor beta chains from one sample, sequenced in a study of radiation and T cells in renal cell carcinoma. Clones were sequenced by immunoSEQ multiplex PCR, and TCRdb holds only the in-frame ones, with some missing. Found here are approximately 90,000 clones, around four fifths of them singletons; the top ten hold 9.4%. Sequencing used blood, obtained from a patient whose treatment included radiotherapy and nephrectomy. The receptors were gathered from a man aged 45-60 years with renal cell carcinoma. Each CDR3 is given with its conserved first and last residue. A D gene is named only where the DNA matches it firmly. Only part of the rows carry a size: once, few, many, or a class if the clone is expanded.

clone size	D gene	V gene	J gene	CDR3 protein	CDR3 DNA
.	.	TRBV2	TRBJ2-7	CATGSGGAYEQYF	TGTGCCACCGGGAGTGGGGGCGCCTACGAGCAGTACTTC
.	.	TRBV7-2	TRBJ1-1	CASSLEFRRNTEAFF	TGTGCCAGCAGCTTAGAGTTCAGGCGGAACACTGAAGCTTTCTTT
.	TRBD2	TRBV11-2	TRBJ2-7	CASSQTGTRAYEQYF	TGTGCCAGCAGCCAGACCGGGACTAGAGCCTACGAGCAGTACTTC
once	.	TRBV2	TRBJ1-6	CASIGQLNSPLHF	TGTGCCAGCATAGGACAATTGAATTCACCCCTCCACTTT
.	.	TRBV14	TRBJ2-5	CASSQVRTNSLETQYF	TGTGCCAGCAGCCAAGTTCGGACTAATTCTTTAGAGACCCAGTACTTC
.	.	TRBV6-1	TRBJ2-1	CASLETGYNEQFF	TGTGCCAGCTTAGAAACAGGGTACAATGAGCAGTTCTTC
.	.	TRBV5-1	TRBJ1-3	CASSLLPGTTGNTIYF	TGCGCCAGCAGCTTGCTCCCGGGGACCACGGGAAACACCATATATTTT
.	.	TRBV19	TRBJ1-5	CASSTRKSGSGNQPQHF	TGTGCCAGTAGTACCCGAAAAAGTGGAAGCGGCAATCAGCCCCAGCATTTT
.	.	TRBV2	TRBJ2-5	CASRDEETQYF	TGTGCCAGCAGAGACGAAGAGACCCAGTACTTC
.	.	TRBV7-2	TRBJ2-5	CASSLAFGGQETQYF	TGTGCCAGCAGCTTAGCTTTCGGGGGCCAAGAGACCCAGTACTTC
.	.	TRBV6-6	TRBJ1-5	CASSYQPQHF	TGTGCCAGCAGTTATCAGCCCCAGCATTTT
.	TRBD1	TRBV10-3	TRBJ2-7	CAIRGGTGTSEQYF	TGTGCCATCAGGGGCGGGACAGGGACAAGCGAGCAGTACTTC
.	.	TRBV27	TRBJ2-7	CASSFRWLYEQYF	TGTGCCAGCAGTTTCCGATGGCTCTACGAGCAGTACTTC
.	TRBD1	TRBV5-1	TRBJ2-2	CASSFGTGGTGELFF	TGCGCCAGCAGCTTCGGGACAGGAGGGACCGGGGAGCTGTTTTTT
.	.	TRBV6-5	TRBJ1-1	CASSRLGEVWTEAFF	TGTGCCAGCAGTAGGCTGGGAGAGGTTTGGACTGAAGCTTTCTTT
.	TRBD2	TRBV18	TRBJ2-5	CASSPLGGLAGQETQYF	TGTGCCAGCTCACCCCTGGGGGGACTAGCGGGCCAAGAGACCCAGTACTTC
.	TRBD1	TRBV9	TRBJ1-1	CASSVGQGGADTEAFF	TGTGCCAGCAGCGTAGGACAGGGAGGCGCGGACACTGAAGCTTTCTTT
.	TRBD2	TRBV5-4	TRBJ2-7	CASSFGLAGTYEQYF	TGTGCCAGCAGCTTCGGACTAGCGGGGACCTACGAGCAGTACTTC
.	.	TRBV27	TRBJ1-3	CASSLKGESGNTIYF	TGTGCCAGCAGTTTAAAGGGGGAGTCTGGAAACACCATATATTTT
.	TRBD1	TRBV7-2	TRBJ1-2	CASSPPTGPPYGYTF	TGTGCCAGCAGCCCACCGACAGGGCCACCCTATGGCTACACCTTC
.	.	TRBV11-2	TRBJ2-6	CASSLDGYVLTF	TGTGCCAGCAGCTTAGACGGTTACGTCCTGACTTTC
.	.	TRBV18	TRBJ2-4	CASSPPGQEGSRNIQYF	TGTGCCAGCTCACCCCCCGGACAGGAGGGCTCAAGAAACATTCAGTACTTC
.	.	TRBV29-1	TRBJ1-1	CSVARGGGDTEAFF	TGCAGCGTTGCACGAGGGGGAGGCGACACTGAAGCTTTCTTT
.	.	TRBV14	TRBJ1-1	CASSQFGGSTEAFF	TGTGCCAGCAGCCAATTCGGGGGGAGCACTGAAGCTTTCTTT
.	.	TRBV6-5	TRBJ2-5	CATTFGGGETQYF	TGTGCCACGACCTTTGGAGGGGGAGAGACCCAGTACTTC